This is a list of T cell receptor beta chains from one sample in a study of control samples from healthy donors and cancer patients. The data were produced by immunoSEQ multiplex PCR, yet TCRdb's version contains in-frame clones alone and is incomplete. The sample has about 140,000 clones; approximately 90% are singletons. Sequenced input: blood. The receptors originated from a woman aged 30 to 39 in good health. The CDR3 runs from the conserved cysteine through the conserved F or W. Clone size is not always given. Where it is, it says once, few, many or a class for expanded clones.

size | V | CDR3
NA | TRBV5-1 | CASSLDPREGNTEAFF
NA | TRBV4-2 | CASSQQPTTDGNEQFF
NA | TRBV28 | CASSSVAGRGPSDEKLFF
NA | TRBV9 | CASSPGGGQGTSEQFF
NA | TRBV28 | CASSLGWATNEQFF
NA | TRBV18 | CASSESGTSIYEQYF
NA | TRBV13 | CASSPQRTGYYNEQFF
NA | TRBV2 | CASRPGTSGNIQYF
NA | TRBV18 | CASSPQRGAGGSGNEQFF
once | TRBV7-3 | CASSFSRQGLRNEQFF
NA | TRBV19 | CASLTIDSDYGGYTF
NA | TRBV28 | CATEENGATNYGYTF
NA | TRBV10-3 | CAISESGDSVEQYF
NA | TRBV4-1 | CASSHADRGENGYTF
NA | TRBV19 | CATGGDGTQLFGYTF
NA | TRBV5-1 | CASSRGQGDGETQYF
NA | TRBV3-1/TRBV3-2 | CASSQVAGGPGNEQFF
NA | TRBV30 | CAWSGGSGRATDTQYF
once | TRBV5-4 | CASSRLAGGDTQYF
NA | TRBV6-5 | CASTGPDRLNEKLFF
NA | TRBV6-5 | CASSVDGGGVREQYF
NA | TRBV30 | CAWREGLLVGEKLFF
NA | TRBV7-3 | CASSPVFNRDTQYF
NA | TRBV3-1/TRBV3-2 | CASSQEAKRAFF
NA | TRBV12-3/TRBV12-4 | CASSFTGDYGYTF
NA | TRBV5-1 | CASRAGGTDTQYF
NA | TRBV6-4 | CASSRTGTNYGYTF
once | TRBV12-3/TRBV12-4 | CASTMGAETQYF
NA | TRBV12-3/TRBV12-4 | CASSAGTPYEQYF
NA | TRBV21-1 | CASSILQGGDTEAFF
NA | TRBV6-4 | CASTPIAGAGGGYTF
NA | TRBV5-1 | CASRFQGDSTEAFF
NA | TRBV13 | CASSLYGFLNEKLFF
NA | TRBV27 | CASSLRGPNYNEQFF
NA | TRBV9 | CASSVAGDRGVSYTF
NA | TRBV5-1 | CASSLREAGELFF
once | TRBV6-4 | CASSDGPYSEQFF
NA | TRBV3-1/TRBV3-2 | CASSQWDKANEQFF
NA | TRBV7-2 | CASSQLAFSNTGELFF
NA | TRBV3-1/TRBV3-2 | CASSQAGAGGSPRF
once | TRBV25-1 | CASSELEVTSGTGDTQYF
once | TRBV27 | CASSLLGLAGVGETQYF
NA | TRBV5-4 | CASSAGQHNSPLHF
once | TRBV18 | CASSAEETQYF
NA | TRBV30 | CAWSVRRTEAFF
NA | TRBV5-1 | CASRSAGTETNEQFF
NA | TRBV5-5 | CASSGMTSSDTQYF
NA | TRBV6-1 | CASSEFRAGLYEQYF
NA | TRBV7-3 | CASSLRQGDKAFF
NA | TRBV6-5 | CATARPSTDTQYF
NA | TRBV4-1 | CASSQDRAGRGKLFF
once | TRBV29-1 | CSVEESPYEQYF
NA | TRBV28 | CASSLSNRVEAFF